A selection of T cell receptor beta chains follows, all from one sample in a study of shared clonotypes between healthy human individuals. Clones were sequenced by immunoSEQ multiplex PCR, and TCRdb holds only the in-frame ones, with some missing. In the table there are hundreds of thousands of clones, approximately 96% of which are singletons. Input material: naive CD8+ T cells sorted from blood. The receptors were sampled from a woman aged 30 to 39 in good health. CDR3s leave out the opening cysteine and the closing phenylalanine or tryptophan. Fields, in order: D gene, J gene, V gene, CDR3 protein. A D gene is named only where the DNA matches it firmly.

D gene: -
J gene: TRBJ2-1
V gene: TRBV5-1
CDR3 protein: ASRGIGPGSYNEQF

D gene: -
J gene: TRBJ1-2
V gene: TRBV5-6
CDR3 protein: ASSFPEEADNYGYT

D gene: TRBD2
J gene: TRBJ2-7
V gene: TRBV5-5
CDR3 protein: ASSMEGLAGNEQY

D gene: -
J gene: TRBJ2-2
V gene: TRBV6-5
CDR3 protein: ASSYSGDAGELF

D gene: -
J gene: TRBJ2-7
V gene: TRBV11-2
CDR3 protein: ASSFAGSYEQY

D gene: TRBD1
J gene: TRBJ1-2
V gene: TRBV4-1
CDR3 protein: ASSQGGQGRDYGYT

D gene: TRBD1
J gene: TRBJ1-1
V gene: TRBV7-9
CDR3 protein: ASSGWDSSVNTEAF

D gene: -
J gene: TRBJ2-3
V gene: TRBV13
CDR3 protein: ASSAGFRADTQY

D gene: -
J gene: TRBJ2-5
V gene: TRBV5-4
CDR3 protein: ASSPAPGTQY

D gene: TRBD2
J gene: TRBJ2-2
V gene: TRBV28
CDR3 protein: ASSLLAGVSGELF

D gene: TRBD2
J gene: TRBJ2-1
V gene: TRBV5-8
CDR3 protein: ASSLTGREGYNEQF

D gene: TRBD2
J gene: TRBJ2-7
V gene: TRBV2
CDR3 protein: ASSEGLAGETYEQY

D gene: -
J gene: TRBJ2-1
V gene: TRBV7-9
CDR3 protein: ASSLVGTEQF

D gene: -
J gene: TRBJ2-2
V gene: TRBV28
CDR3 protein: ASSFRPGGHGELF

D gene: -
J gene: TRBJ2-7
V gene: TRBV5-6
CDR3 protein: ASSWGSGGYEQY

D gene: TRBD2
J gene: -
V gene: TRBV14
CDR3 protein: ASSLSGRSNEQY

D gene: TRBD2
J gene: TRBJ2-7
V gene: TRBV19
CDR3 protein: ASSMGLSKVEE

D gene: -
J gene: TRBJ2-7
V gene: TRBV5-1
CDR3 protein: ASSLEGGSYEQY

D gene: -
J gene: TRBJ1-1
V gene: TRBV4-1
CDR3 protein: ASARPGEGPEAF

D gene: -
J gene: TRBJ2-2
V gene: TRBV25-1
CDR3 protein: ASRRTGGTGELF

D gene: -
J gene: -
V gene: TRBV28
CDR3 protein: ASRVSGNYEQY

D gene: TRBD2
J gene: TRBJ2-4
V gene: TRBV11-2
CDR3 protein: ASSFDYSGSIAKNIQY

D gene: -
J gene: TRBJ1-5
V gene: TRBV19
CDR3 protein: ASSIYRPNQPQH

D gene: -
J gene: TRBJ1-1
V gene: TRBV27
CDR3 protein: ASCGSPGERVF

D gene: TRBD1
J gene: TRBJ2-5
V gene: TRBV11-2
CDR3 protein: ASSGQAQETQY

D gene: -
J gene: TRBJ1-5
V gene: TRBV27
CDR3 protein: ASSLSGQVNQPQH

D gene: -
J gene: TRBJ1-2
V gene: TRBV5-6
CDR3 protein: ASSSSPVDEGGYT

D gene: -
J gene: TRBJ2-3
V gene: TRBV7-6
CDR3 protein: ASSTPIAEASTDTQY

D gene: TRBD2
J gene: TRBJ2-7
V gene: TRBV14
CDR3 protein: ASSQGLAGTYEQY

D gene: -
J gene: TRBJ1-2
V gene: TRBV7-6
CDR3 protein: ASRGQGAGYT

D gene: -
J gene: TRBJ1-1
V gene: TRBV12-5
CDR3 protein: ASGSSRNTEAF

D gene: -
J gene: TRBJ2-7
V gene: TRBV10-3
CDR3 protein: AISEIWQTGRSEQY

D gene: -
J gene: TRBJ1-1
V gene: TRBV19
CDR3 protein: ASSIVPRAEAF

D gene: -
J gene: TRBJ2-3
V gene: TRBV2
CDR3 protein: ASSDWLSTDTQY

D gene: -
J gene: TRBJ2-7
V gene: TRBV7-9
CDR3 protein: ASSLDTYRLGSYEQY

D gene: -
J gene: TRBJ2-1
V gene: TRBV30
CDR3 protein: AWSVGSGDNEQF

D gene: -
J gene: TRBJ1-1
V gene: TRBV6-6
CDR3 protein: ASRRGREAF

D gene: -
J gene: TRBJ2-5
V gene: TRBV13
CDR3 protein: ASSLDREETQY

D gene: TRBD2
J gene: TRBJ2-1
V gene: TRBV9
CDR3 protein: ASSASLAGPLDEQF

D gene: TRBD2
J gene: TRBJ2-2
V gene: TRBV19
CDR3 protein: ASSIGGLAGGGELF

D gene: -
J gene: TRBJ2-3
V gene: TRBV21-1
CDR3 protein: ASSNKTPDSPTDTQY

D gene: -
J gene: TRBJ1-1
V gene: TRBV7-2
CDR3 protein: ASSLGRRTEAF

D gene: TRBD2
J gene: TRBJ2-1
V gene: TRBV6-6
CDR3 protein: ASSLRLAGAHEQF